A single sample is the source of the 10 T cell receptor beta chains below, sequenced in a study of OX40 agonist ivuxolimab in advanced cancers. Assay: immunoSEQ multiplex PCR; the TCRdb copy retains only in-frame clones and omits some. This repertoire shows some 68,000 clones, 65% to 90% found once; its top ten account for roughly 1.4%. Sequenced material: CD4+ or CD8+ T cells sorted from blood, taken in a trial of the OX40 agonist ivuxolimab. The receptor source for this set is an adult with an advanced solid tumor such as melanoma, head and neck, liver or kidney cancer.

V and J are TRBV9 and TRBJ2-5, with D perhaps given as TRBD1 or TRBD2 (5 bases each). V lost 0 bases to trimming and J lost 4 bases, with 16 bases between them. Looked up from germline, CDR1 is SGDLS and CDR2 is YYNGEE. This CDR3 is 16 amino acids long. CDR3 in amino acids: CASSVARTGPSETQYF. CDR3 sequence (DNA): TGTGCCAGCAGCGTAGCTCGAACGGGGCCATCAGAGACCCAGTACTTC.

V gene TRBV11-3 combines with J gene TRBJ1-2; D not certain. Trimming took 5 bases from V and 8 from J, leaving 15 bases between them. Germline V gene data show CDR1 as SGHNT and CDR2 as YENEEA. This CDR3 is 13 amino acids long. CDR3 sequence reads: CASSADLGEGYTF. The DNA for the CDR3 is TGTGCCAGCAGCGCGGACCTCGGAGAGGGCTACACCTTC.

This clone was recorded only once. V usage is TRBV5-1 and J usage is TRBJ2-7, with D possibly TRBD2 on 6 matching bases. In germline, CDR1 is SGHRS, CDR2 YFSETQ. This CDR3 has 14 residues. The V and J ends lost 0 bases and 2 bases respectively, with 9 bases between them. This chain's CDR3 is CASSLEGTPYEQYF. As DNA, the CDR3 is TGCGCCAGCAGCTTGGAAGGGACTCCCTACGAGCAGTACTTC.

This rearrangement joins TRBV28 to TRBJ2-5, with D possibly TRBD2 on 5 matching bases. V dropped 5 bases and J dropped 7 bases, with 17 bases sitting between them. The CDR3 has 14 amino acids. Germline CDR1 reads MDHEN; CDR2 reads SYDVKM. The CDR3 region has the DNA TGTGCCAGCAGTGGGGTAGGGTTGAGGGCGACCCAGTACTTC. Translation gives CASSGVGLRATQYF.

This clone was observed a single time. The chain links TRBV7-6 to TRBJ1-3; no clear D gene. The V gene's germline CDR1 is SGHVS and CDR2 FNYEAQ. The CDR3 loop spans 17 amino acids. Trimming removed 0 bases at V and 4 bases at J, with 16 bases between. Here the CDR3 DNA reads TGTGCCAGCAGCTTAGCGCGGGCAGGCGAAAACGGAAACACCATATATTTT. This translates into CASSLARAGENGNTIYF.

V is TRBV5-4 and J is TRBJ1-2, with 10 bases that match TRBD1. V trimming: 4 bases; J trimming: 5 bases; junction bases outside the gene matches: 5. The CDR3 loop spans 14 amino acids. Germline assignment: CDR1 SGHNT and CDR2 YYREEE (reference sequence). CDR3 sequence (DNA): TGTGCCAGCAGCAATGGACAGGGGGTGTATGGCTACACCTTC. Protein product: CASSNGQGVYGYTF.

CDR3 region: CASSPLGLAGINEQFF. The CDR3 DNA reads TGTGCCAGCAGCCCCTTGGGACTAGCGGGCATAAATGAGCAGTTCTTC. The gene calls are TRBV11-3 and TRBJ2-1; TRBD2 matches 12 bases. The CDR3 has 16 amino acids. V trimming: 5 bases; J trimming: 7 bases; junction bases outside the gene matches: 9. CDR1 and CDR2 (germline): SGHNT, YENEEA.

The chain couples TRBV6-1 to TRBJ1-1; D perhaps matches TRBD1 (5 bases). Germline-derived CDR1 and CDR2 are MNHNS and SASEGT. This CDR3 is 15 amino acids long. The V and J ends lost 8 bases and 0 bases respectively, with 16 bases between them. CDR3 sequence: CASGVSRGLNTEAFF. DNA of the CDR3: TGTGCCAGCGGAGTATCGAGGGGACTGAACACTGAAGCTTTCTTT.

This clone was detected a few times. The chain employs TRBV7-8 and TRBJ2-3; a weak D match, TRBD2 (7 bases). Germline V gene lookup returns CDR1 SGHVS and CDR2 FQNEAQ. The CDR3 contains 19 residues. The V end lost 5 bases, the J end lost 1 base, and 25 bases lay between the germline ends. CDR3 sequence: CASSAEGGRGAWGTDTQYF. In DNA form, the CDR3 reads TGTGCCAGCAGCGCCGAGGGAGGTCGGGGGGCCTGGGGCACAGATACGCAGTATTTT.

The chain links TRBV7-2 to TRBJ1-2; TRBD1 agrees at 9 bases. This CDR3 comprises 15 residues. Looked up from germline, CDR1 is SGHTA and CDR2 is FQGNSA. V shed 1 base, J shed 7 bases, and the junction held 7 bases outside the gene matches. CDR3 residues: CASSLETGQGSGYTF. The CDR3 nucleotides read TGTGCCAGCAGCTTAGAAACGGGACAGGGTAGTGGCTACACCTTC.